This TCR beta chain stems from a study of blood T cell repertoires in COVID-19. Across the study: The United States, Italy and Spain provided the acute and convalescent COVID-19 samples. PBMCs, B-cell-depleted T cells, or T cells were the source of the cDNA or gDNA that made up the material.

In the original processing: The authors estimated nucleated cell counts from reference gene primer amplification. TCRdb's copy holds only in-frame clones and misses some; the assay was immunoSEQ multiplex PCR. V and J calls and clone size are those listed in that table; D and trimming were worked out from the DNA. The sample has 150,000 to 200,000 clones, around 87% seen once; the top ten hold 2.7%. This CDR3 region has 14 residues. The V end was cut by 5 bases, the J end by 0 bases, with 11 bases between. The germline CDR1 and CDR2 sequences are SGHAT and FQDESV (reference sequence). V is TRBV11-1 and J is TRBJ2-7, with TRBD2 as a possible D gene (5 bases). The receptor comes from a man in his forties or fifties with active or convalescent COVID-19. Sequencing was carried out using peripheral blood. Written as DNA, the CDR3 is TGTGCCAGCAGCAACCTGGGGAGCTCCTACGAGCAGTACTTC. Its translation is CASSNLGSSYEQYF. The full variable domain, in which reference TRBV11-1 and TRBJ2-7 provide the parts outside the CDR3, is EAEVAQSPRYKITEKSQAVAFWCDPISGHATLYWYRQILGQGPELLVQFQDESVVDDSQLPKDRFSAERLKGVDSTLKIQPAELGDSAMYLCASSNLGSSYEQYFGPGTRLTVT.